The present TCR beta chain was sequenced within a study of CD8+ T cells in alopecia areata. Study observations and caveats: Throughout tofacitinib, many expanded lesional clones continued to persist in scalp and blood.

This clone was detected a few times. Its antigen is unknown. As to treatment: oral pan-JAK inhibitor, 5-10 mg twice daily. Between the trimmed V and J ends, which lost 2 bases and 0 bases, there was a span of 9 bases. The CDR3 is 15 residues long. Germline V gene lookup returns CDR1 SGHRS and CDR2 YFSETQ. Once RNA had been extracted, it was reverse transcribed into cDNA to act as the sequencing template. Repertoires were generated with immunoSEQ multiplex PCR, while TCRdb's copy carries only in-frame clones and drops some. The table records about 74,000 clones, 25% to 35% of them present only once. V usage is TRBV5-1 and J usage is TRBJ2-1, with D perhaps being TRBD1 or TRBD2 (5 bases each). The receptor was isolated from a human donor with alopecia areata. Material: CD8+ T cells sorted from blood, obtained at week 4, from a patient treated with tofacitinib. CDR3 loop: CASSLRDVSYNEQFF. In DNA, the CDR3 is TGCGCCAGCAGCTTACGGGACGTCTCCTACAATGAGCAGTTCTTC.